These 23 T cell receptor beta chains originate from one sample sequenced in a study of T cells after yellow fever vaccination. One entry per CDR3 protein, called by TCRdb with MiXCR from the 5' RACE reads. The table lists some 250,000 distinct CDR3 sequences, approximately 3.6% of them singletons, with under 20% in the top ten. The material was PBMCs, obtained 15 days after the yellow fever booster vaccination. The receptor set was obtained from a man aged 18-30 years who received the YFV17D yellow fever vaccine.

This clonotype has at least ten counts. V usage is TRBV7-9 and J usage is TRBJ2-2; D not resolved. The CDR3 is 15 amino acids. With 3 bases removed from V and 6 bases from J, the gap between germline ends came to 14 bases. Germline CDR1 reads SEHNR; CDR2 reads FQNEAQ (reference sequence). In DNA, the CDR3 is TGTGCCAGCAGCTTTGGAGCTTCACTCGCCGGGGAGCTGTTTTTT. Amino acids: CASSFGASLAGELFF. Filled out from reference TRBV7-9 and TRBJ2-2, the complete variable domain reads DTGVSQNPRHKITKRGQNVTFRCDPISEHNRLYWYRQTLGQGPEFLTYFQNEAQLEKSRLLSDRFSAERPKGSFSTLEIQRTEQGDSAMYLCASSFGASLAGELFFGEGSRLTVL.

This clonotype was seen a handful of times. The CDR3 sequence is CASSLNPLGGETQYF. The CDR3 region has the DNA TGCGCCAGCAGCTTGAATCCCCTCGGTGGGGAGACCCAGTACTTC. The V gene is TRBV5-1, the J gene TRBJ2-5; D is unclear. The germline gives CDR1 SGHRS, CDR2 YFSETQ. Deletions cut 1 base from V and 5 bases from J, with 15 bases between. This CDR3 has 15 residues.

This clonotype was counted at least ten times. The chain joins TRBV5-1 to TRBJ2-3, with 7 bases that match TRBD1. Losses at the gene ends were 6 bases for V and 2 bases for J; bases not matched to a gene: 3. In germline, CDR1 is SGHRS, CDR2 YFSETQ. This CDR3 is 13 amino acids long. This CDR3 reads CASNRGATDTQYF. The DNA for the CDR3 is TGCGCCAGCAACAGGGGCGCCACAGATACGCAGTATTTT. Full variable domain (missing parts from reference TRBV5-1 and TRBJ2-3): KAGVTQTPRYLIKTRGQQVTLSCSPISGHRSVSWYQQTPGQGLQFLFEYFSETQRNKGNFPGRFSGRQFSNSRSEMNVSTLELGDSALYLCASNRGATDTQYFGPGTRLTVL.

There are many counts of this clonotype. V is TRBV7-2 and J is TRBJ2-3, with 8 bases fitting TRBD1. Germline CDR1 and CDR2: SGHTA and FQGNSA. The CDR3 has 14 amino acids. V gave up 9 bases and J gave up 1 base; unmatched junction bases: 6. The CDR3 is CASAQQGGTDTQYF. In nucleotides, the CDR3 is TGTGCCAGTGCCCAACAGGGGGGCACAGATACGCAGTATTTT.

This clonotype has ten or more counts. V gene TRBV5-1 combines with J gene TRBJ2-2; D ambiguous. Germline-derived CDR1 and CDR2 are SGHRS and YFSETQ. V was trimmed by 4 bases and J by 1 base, leaving 11 bases between them. The CDR3 runs to 15 residues. The CDR3 DNA reads as TGCGCCAGCAGCGTACAAGACATGAACACCGGGGAGCTGTTTTTT. It encodes CASSVQDMNTGELFF.

This clonotype was picked up many times. The chain is built from TRBV4-3 and TRBJ1-6; D is undetermined. The CDR3 sequence is 16 residues long. CDR1 is LGHNA, CDR2 YSLEER, per germline. Trimming shortened V by 0 bases and J by 2 bases, and 8 bases separated the two germline ends. The CDR3 DNA is TGCGCCAGCAGCCAAGACCAGGCCACCTATAATTCACCCCTCCACTTT. It encodes CASSQDQATYNSPLHF.

The genes are TRBV20-1 and TRBJ1-5, with 7 bases fitting TRBD1. The germline CDR1 and CDR2 sequences are DFQATT and SNEGSKA (reference sequence). V shed 2 bases, J shed 7 bases, and the junction held 11 bases outside the gene matches. CDR3 length: 15 amino acids. This CDR3 reads CSARTTGARGQPQHF. In DNA form, the CDR3 reads TGCAGTGCTAGAACTACAGGGGCGCGCGGGCAGCCCCAGCATTTT.

This clonotype was counted ten times or more. The chain recombines TRBV20-1 with TRBJ1-5, with D uncertain. Germline assignment: CDR1 DFQATT and CDR2 SNEGSKA (reference sequence). V was shortened by 7 bases and J by 4 bases, with 14 bases between the two germline ends. This CDR3 is built from 13 residues. CDR3 DNA: TGCAGTGGGGCGAGGAGCATGAATCAGCCCCAGCATTTT. This gives the protein CSGARSMNQPQHF.

This clonotype came up many times. The chain uses TRBV20-1 and TRBJ1-5, with TRBD1 as a possible D gene (5 bases). Looked up from germline, CDR1 is DFQATT and CDR2 is SNEGSKA (reference sequence). Trimming cost V 0 bases and J 6 bases, with 15 bases left between them. This CDR3 has 15 residues. The CDR3 protein is CSARDFGRAGQPQHF. CDR3 nucleotide sequence: TGCAGTGCTAGAGATTTCGGCAGGGCGGGTCAGCCCCAGCATTTT.

This clonotype has at least ten counts. The chain recombines TRBV3-2 with TRBJ1-5; TRBD1, the table's D call, lacks a check against the DNA. TRBV3-2 is assigned pseudogene status. This CDR3 spans 17 amino acids. CDR3 bases: TGTGCCAGCAGCCCGACAGTTAATAATGATAGCAATCAGCCCCAGCATTTT. It specifies CASSPTVNNDSNQPQHF.

At least ten counts were recorded for this clonotype. V usage is TRBV5-1 and J usage is TRBJ2-1; 11 nucleotides match TRBD2. V trimming: 2 bases; J trimming: 0 bases; junction bases outside the gene matches: 7. CDR3 length: 18 residues. Germline lookup yields CDR1 SGHRS and CDR2 YFSETQ. CDR3 nucleotides: TGCGCCAGCAGCTTCATAGCGGGGGGGTTCAGCTCCTACAATGAGCAGTTCTTC. Its translation is CASSFIAGGFSSYNEQFF.

This clonotype was observed many times. V gene TRBV4-3 combines with J gene TRBJ2-1, with 14 bases fitting TRBD2. J lost 2 bases, V lost 5 bases, and 2 bases had no gene match. Germline assignment: CDR1 LGHNA and CDR2 YSLEER. This CDR3 region has 16 residues. The CDR3 DNA reads as TGCGCCAGCAGCTCGACTAGCGGGGGGGCCTACAATGAGCAGTTCTTC. Protein product: CASSSTSGGAYNEQFF.

This clonotype was recorded at least ten times. V is TRBV6-1 and J is TRBJ1-1; D is unresolved. This CDR3 region has 13 residues. V was cut by 8 bases and J by 0 bases, with 10 bases left in between. CDR1 is MNHNS and CDR2 is SASEGT in the germline V gene. The CDR3 DNA reads TGTGCCAGCGTCGAACAGTTGAACACTGAAGCTTTCTTT. Translated: CASVEQLNTEAFF.

This clonotype was seen at least ten times. CDR3 in amino acids: CASSSGGGNTIYF. In DNA, the CDR3 is TGTGCCAGCTCATCCGGGGGCGGAAACACCATATATTTT. The rearrangement links TRBV18 to TRBJ1-3; D is perhaps TRBD1 (6 bases). Germline CDR1 KGHSH, CDR2 LQKENI. CDR3 length: 13 amino acids. The germline V and J ends were trimmed by 5 bases and 4 bases, with 9 bases remaining between them.

This clonotype appeared many times. The J gene is TRBJ2-2, the V gene TRBV7-9; the D call may be TRBD1 or TRBD2 (5 bases each). V was shortened by 4 bases and J by 4 bases, with 10 bases between the two germline ends. Germline lookup yields CDR1 SEHNR and CDR2 FQNEAQ (reference sequence). The CDR3 consists of 14 residues. The CDR3 here is CASSSTRGTGELFF. The DNA of the CDR3 is TGTGCCAGCAGCTCCACGAGGGGCACCGGGGAGCTGTTTTTT.

This clonotype was counted only a few times. The chain combines TRBV12-3 or TRBV12-4 with TRBJ2-2, with D perhaps matching TRBD1 (6 bases). This CDR3 has 16 amino acids. V lost 5 bases and J lost 5, with 18 bases in between. The CDR3 loop is CASSPGHSGWTGELFF. The CDR3 nucleotides read TGTGCCAGCAGTCCGGGACACTCTGGATGGACCGGGGAGCTGTTTTTT.

In its sample, this clonotype was seen many times. The V call is TRBV7-3, the J call TRBJ2-5; 11 positions agree with TRBD2. The CDR3 totals 14 residues. Trimming cost V 5 bases and J 4 bases; bases outside gene matches: 3. In germline, CDR1 is SGHTA, CDR2 FQGTGA. In DNA form, the CDR3 reads TGTGCCAGCAGCCCCACTAGCGGGGGAGAGACCCAGTACTTC. Amino acid sequence: CASSPTSGGETQYF. Drawing the rest from reference TRBV7-3 and TRBJ2-5, the complete variable domain is GAGVSQTPSNKVTEKGKYVELRCDPISGHTALYWYRQSLGQGPEFLIYFQGTGAADDSGLPNDRFFAVRPEGSVSTLKIQRTERGDSAVYLCASSPTSGGETQYFGPGTRLLVL.

This clonotype was counted at least ten times. The rearrangement uses TRBV28 and TRBJ1-5; no clear D. This CDR3 has 13 amino acids. V lost 7 bases to trimming and J lost 9 bases, with 16 bases between them. The germline CDR1 and CDR2 sequences are MDHEN and SYDVKM. CDR3 protein: CASTHRGSRPQHF. The CDR3 DNA reads as TGTGCCAGCACCCATAGAGGGTCTCGGCCCCAGCATTTT.

This clonotype was observed a few times. V is TRBV30 and J is TRBJ1-2; D is possibly TRBD1 (6 bases). This CDR3 has 13 residues. CDR1 GTSNPN and CDR2 SVGIG come from the germline V gene (reference sequence). With 3 bases removed from V and 4 bases from J, the gap between germline ends came to 12 bases. CDR3 residues: CAWSIQGGYGYTF. The CDR3 DNA follows: TGTGCCTGGAGCATACAAGGGGGCTATGGCTACACCTTC. The full variable domain, with the rest looked up from reference TRBV30 and TRBJ1-2, is SQTIHQWPATLVQPVGSPLSLECTVEGTSNPNLYWYRQAAGRGLQLLFYSVGIGQISSEVPQNLSASRPQDRQFILSSKKLLLSDSGFYLCAWSIQGGYGYTFGSGTRLTVV.

This clonotype was picked up many times. The J gene is TRBJ1-1, the V gene TRBV6-5, with D unclear. The CDR3 covers 17 residues. Germline V gene data show CDR1 as MNHEY and CDR2 as SVGAGI. V lost 2 bases and J 1 base, leaving 17 bases between the germline ends. The CDR3 region has the DNA TGTGCCAGCAGTTACGATGGCAGGAAAAAACCGAACACTGAAGCTTTCTTT. It yields the protein CASSYDGRKKPNTEAFF.

Ten or more counts support this clonotype. The chain employs TRBV7-9 and TRBJ2-7; D uncertain. The V end was cut by 1 base, the J end by 3 bases, with 13 bases between. Germline loops: CDR1 SEHNR, CDR2 FQNEAQ (reference sequence). This CDR3 contains 15 residues. CDR3 coding DNA: TGTGCCAGCAGCTTAGATGACCCTCGAGGCTACGAGCAGTACTTC. Protein product: CASSLDDPRGYEQYF.

This clonotype occurred many times. V gene TRBV27 combines with J gene TRBJ1-1, with D possibly being TRBD1 (6 bases). CDR3 length equals 12 residues. Germline CDR1 reads MNHEY; CDR2 reads SMNVEV (reference sequence). Trimming took off 10 bases at V and 1 base at J, with 10 bases between the two ends. CDR3 bases: TGTGCCACCGCGACAGGGAACACTGAAGCTTTCTTT. It codes for CATATGNTEAFF.

At least ten counts were recorded for this clonotype. J is TRBJ2-3 and V is TRBV20-1; 10 bases are shared with TRBD2. Germline V gives CDR1 DFQATT, CDR2 SNEGSKA (reference sequence). The CDR3 contains 18 residues. V gave up 3 bases and J gave up 15 bases; unmatched junction bases: 27. The CDR3 loop is CSARDLLPGLAGADTPYF. CDR3 coding DNA: TGCAGTGCTAGGGATCTTCTCCCCGGGCTAGCGGGGGCAGATACGCCCTATTTT.